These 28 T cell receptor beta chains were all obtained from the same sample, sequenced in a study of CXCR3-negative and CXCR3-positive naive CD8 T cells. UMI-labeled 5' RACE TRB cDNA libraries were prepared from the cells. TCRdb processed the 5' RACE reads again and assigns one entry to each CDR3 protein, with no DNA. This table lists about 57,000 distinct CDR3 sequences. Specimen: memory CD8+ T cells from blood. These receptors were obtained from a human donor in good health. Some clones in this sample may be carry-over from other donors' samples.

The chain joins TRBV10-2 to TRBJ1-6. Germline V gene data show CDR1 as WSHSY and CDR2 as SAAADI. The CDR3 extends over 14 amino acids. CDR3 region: CASSPTGEGSPLHF.

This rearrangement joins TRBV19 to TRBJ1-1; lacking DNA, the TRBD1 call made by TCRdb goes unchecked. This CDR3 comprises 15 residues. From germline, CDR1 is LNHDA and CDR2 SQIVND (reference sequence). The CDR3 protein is CASSSPTGLGTEAFF.

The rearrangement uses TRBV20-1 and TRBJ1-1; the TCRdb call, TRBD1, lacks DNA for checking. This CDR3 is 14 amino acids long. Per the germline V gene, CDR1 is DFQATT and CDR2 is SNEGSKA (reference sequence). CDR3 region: CSARGRSRNTEAFF.

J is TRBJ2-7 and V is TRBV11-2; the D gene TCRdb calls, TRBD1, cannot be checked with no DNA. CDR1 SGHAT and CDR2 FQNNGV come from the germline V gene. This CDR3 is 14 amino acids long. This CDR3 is CASSLLPGEYEQYF.

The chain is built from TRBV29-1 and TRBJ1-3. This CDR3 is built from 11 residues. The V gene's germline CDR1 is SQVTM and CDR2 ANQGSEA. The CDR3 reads CSVTVRNTIYF. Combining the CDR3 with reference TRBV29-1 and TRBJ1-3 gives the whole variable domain SAVISQKPSRDICQRGTSLTIQCQVDSQVTMMFWYRQQPGQSLTLIATANQGSEATYESGFVIDKFPISRPNLTFSTLTVSNMSPEDSSIYLCSVTVRNTIYFGEGSWLTVV.

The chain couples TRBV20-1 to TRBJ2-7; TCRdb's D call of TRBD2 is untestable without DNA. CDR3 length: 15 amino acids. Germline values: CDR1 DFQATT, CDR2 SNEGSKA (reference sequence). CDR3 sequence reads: CSARGSSGDYYEQYF.

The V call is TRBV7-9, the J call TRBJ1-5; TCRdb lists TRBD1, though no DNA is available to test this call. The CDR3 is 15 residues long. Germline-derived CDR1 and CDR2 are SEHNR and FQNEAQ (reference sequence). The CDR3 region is CASSPGGESNQPQHF.

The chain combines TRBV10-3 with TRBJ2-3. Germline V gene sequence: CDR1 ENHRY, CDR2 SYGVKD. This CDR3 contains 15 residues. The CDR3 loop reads CAISATETSTDTQYF.

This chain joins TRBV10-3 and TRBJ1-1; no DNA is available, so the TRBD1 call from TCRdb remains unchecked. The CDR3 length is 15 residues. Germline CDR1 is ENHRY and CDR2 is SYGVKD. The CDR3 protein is CAISESGGRNTEAFF.

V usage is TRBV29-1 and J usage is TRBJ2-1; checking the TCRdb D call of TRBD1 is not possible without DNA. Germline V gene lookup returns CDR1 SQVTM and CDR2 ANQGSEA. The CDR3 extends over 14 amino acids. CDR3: CSVEGTGGDNEQFF.

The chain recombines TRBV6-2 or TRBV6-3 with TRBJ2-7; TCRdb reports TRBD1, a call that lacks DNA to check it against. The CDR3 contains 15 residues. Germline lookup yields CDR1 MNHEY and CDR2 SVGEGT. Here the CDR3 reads CASSPAGDGSYEQYF.

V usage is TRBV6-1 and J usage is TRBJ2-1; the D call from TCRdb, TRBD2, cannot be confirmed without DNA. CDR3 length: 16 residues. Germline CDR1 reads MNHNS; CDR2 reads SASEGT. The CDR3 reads CASSEEAGGPGNEQFF.

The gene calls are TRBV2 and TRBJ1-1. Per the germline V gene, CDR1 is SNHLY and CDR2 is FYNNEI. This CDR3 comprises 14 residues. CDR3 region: CASSIGLRGTEAFF.

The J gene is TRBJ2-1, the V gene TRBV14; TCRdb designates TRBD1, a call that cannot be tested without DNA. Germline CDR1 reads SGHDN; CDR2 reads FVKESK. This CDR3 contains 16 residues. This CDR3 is CASSRPGGRRRDEQFF.

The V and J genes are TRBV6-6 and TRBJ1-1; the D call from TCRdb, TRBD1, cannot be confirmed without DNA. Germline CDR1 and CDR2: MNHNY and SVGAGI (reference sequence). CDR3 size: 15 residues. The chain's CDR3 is CASSYNQGSNTEAFF.

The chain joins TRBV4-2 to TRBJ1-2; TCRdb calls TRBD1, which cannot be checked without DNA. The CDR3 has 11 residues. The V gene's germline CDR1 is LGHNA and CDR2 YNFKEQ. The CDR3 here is CASSQGVPYTF.

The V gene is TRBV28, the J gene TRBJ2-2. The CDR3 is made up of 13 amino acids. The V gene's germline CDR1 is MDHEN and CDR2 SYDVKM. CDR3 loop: CASSFPNTGELFF.

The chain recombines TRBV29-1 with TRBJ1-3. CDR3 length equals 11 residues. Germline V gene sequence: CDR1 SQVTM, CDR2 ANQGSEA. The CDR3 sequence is CSVVVGNTIYF.

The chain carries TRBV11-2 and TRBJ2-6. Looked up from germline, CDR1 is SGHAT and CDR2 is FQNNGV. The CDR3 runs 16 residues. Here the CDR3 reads CASSLLGISGANVLTF. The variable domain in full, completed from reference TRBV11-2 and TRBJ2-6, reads EAGVAQSPRYKIIEKRQSVAFWCNPISGHATLYWYQQILGQGPKLLIQFQNNGVVDDSQLPKDRFSAERLKGVDSTLKIQPAKLEDSAVYLCASSLLGISGANVLTFGAGSRLTVL.

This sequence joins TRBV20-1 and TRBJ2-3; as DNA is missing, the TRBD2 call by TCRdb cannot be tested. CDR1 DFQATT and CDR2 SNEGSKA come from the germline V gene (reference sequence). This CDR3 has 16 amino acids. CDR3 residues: CSASALTSGGADAQYF.

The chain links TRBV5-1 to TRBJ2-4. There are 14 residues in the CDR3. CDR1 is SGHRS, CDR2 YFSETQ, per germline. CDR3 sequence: CASSNQTLENIQYF. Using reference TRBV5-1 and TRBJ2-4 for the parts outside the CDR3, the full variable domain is KAGVTQTPRYLIKTRGQQVTLSCSPISGHRSVSWYQQTPGQGLQFLFEYFSETQRNKGNFPGRFSGRQFSNSRSEMNVSTLELGDSALYLCASSNQTLENIQYFGAGTRLSVL.

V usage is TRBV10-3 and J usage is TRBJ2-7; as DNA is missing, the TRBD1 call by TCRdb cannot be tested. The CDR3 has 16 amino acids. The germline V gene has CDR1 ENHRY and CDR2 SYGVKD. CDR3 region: CAISESTGTARYEQYF.

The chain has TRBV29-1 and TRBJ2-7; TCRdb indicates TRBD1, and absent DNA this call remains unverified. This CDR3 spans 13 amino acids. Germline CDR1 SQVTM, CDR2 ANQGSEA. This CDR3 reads CSVEGPGSYEQYF.

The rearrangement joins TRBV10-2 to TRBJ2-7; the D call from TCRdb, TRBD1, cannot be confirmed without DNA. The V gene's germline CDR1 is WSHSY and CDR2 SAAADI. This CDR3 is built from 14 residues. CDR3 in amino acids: CASSPTVGAERQYF.

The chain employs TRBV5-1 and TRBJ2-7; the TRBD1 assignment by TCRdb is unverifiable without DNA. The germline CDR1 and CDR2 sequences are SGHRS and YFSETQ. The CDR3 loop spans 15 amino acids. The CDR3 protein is CASSPLEGVGYEQYF.

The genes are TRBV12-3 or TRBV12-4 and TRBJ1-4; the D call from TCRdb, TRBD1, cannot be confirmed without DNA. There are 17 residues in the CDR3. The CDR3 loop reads CASSRPGFEATNEKLFF.

CDR3 residues: CASSLGGRVNDEQFF. This rearrangement joins TRBV5-1 to TRBJ2-1; TCRdb proposes TRBD2, but this gene call is untestable without DNA. In germline, CDR1 is SGHRS, CDR2 YFSETQ. The CDR3 runs to 15 residues.

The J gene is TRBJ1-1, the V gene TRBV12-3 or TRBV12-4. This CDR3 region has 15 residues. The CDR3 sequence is CASSLALGRWTEAFF.